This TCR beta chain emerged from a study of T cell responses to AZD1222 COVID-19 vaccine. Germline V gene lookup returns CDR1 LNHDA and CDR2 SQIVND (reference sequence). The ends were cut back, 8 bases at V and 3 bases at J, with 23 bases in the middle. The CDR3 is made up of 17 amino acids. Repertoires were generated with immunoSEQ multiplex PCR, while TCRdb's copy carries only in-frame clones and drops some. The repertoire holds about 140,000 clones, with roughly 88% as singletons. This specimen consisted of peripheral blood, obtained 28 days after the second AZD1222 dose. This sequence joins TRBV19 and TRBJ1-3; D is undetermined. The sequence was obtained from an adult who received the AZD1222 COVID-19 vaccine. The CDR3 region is CASFLIPRAENGNTIYF. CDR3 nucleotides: TGTGCCAGTTTCCTCATTCCACGGGCGGAGAATGGAAACACCATATATTTT.